Listed below are T cell receptor beta chains from one sample, sequenced in a study of response to subunit inactivated influenza vaccine. TCRdb reanalysed the RT-PCR reads using MiXCR and keeps one entry per CDR3 protein. This table holds fewer than 700,000 distinct CDR3 sequences, 13% found once. Source: PBMCs from blood, taken about 40 days after vaccination. The receptors derive from a man aged 50 to 60 who received an inactivated influenza vaccine. Each CDR3 is given with its conserved first and last residue. A D gene is named only where the DNA matches it firmly. Size is omitted from some rows. Given values are once, few, many or a class for expanded clones.

j_call: TRBJ1-3; d_call: NA; v_call: TRBV5-1; clone_size: many; cdr3_nt: TGCGCCAGCAGCTCCTGGGGGCCAGGGGCTCACTCTGGAAACACCATATATTTT; cdr3_aa: CASSSWGPGAHSGNTIYF
j_call: TRBJ2-7; d_call: TRBD2; v_call: TRBV4-3; clone_size: few; cdr3_nt: TGCGCCAGCAGCCAAGTACTAGCGGGTTATTACGAGCAGTACTTC; cdr3_aa: CASSQVLAGYYEQYF
j_call: TRBJ1-1; d_call: NA; v_call: TRBV7-2; clone_size: many; cdr3_nt: TGTGCCAGCAGCCCCCCCAGGGTACGAGGGTCGAGGGCTTTCTTT; cdr3_aa: CASSPPRVRGSRAFF
j_call: TRBJ2-1; d_call: TRBD2; v_call: TRBV9; clone_size: NA; cdr3_nt: TGTGCCAGCAGCCCCCGACCTAGCGGATCCTACAATGAGCAGTTCTTC; cdr3_aa: CASSPRPSGSYNEQFF
j_call: TRBJ2-7; d_call: NA; v_call: TRBV28; clone_size: NA; cdr3_nt: TGTGCCAGCAGTTCCCCAGGGGGGGTGCCCTACGAGCAGTACTTC; cdr3_aa: CASSSPGGVPYEQYF
j_call: TRBJ2-1; d_call: TRBD1; v_call: TRBV20-1; clone_size: many; cdr3_nt: TGCAGTGCTAGTAGGGGGCAGGGTGTCAATGAGCAGTTCTTC; cdr3_aa: CSASRGQGVNEQFF
j_call: TRBJ2-1; d_call: NA; v_call: TRBV29-1; clone_size: NA; cdr3_nt: TGCAGCGCCCTATTTATTAATGAGCAGTTCTTC; cdr3_aa: CSALFINEQFF
j_call: TRBJ2-7; d_call: NA; v_call: TRBV9; clone_size: few; cdr3_nt: TGTGCCAGCAGCGTAGGTAGCTCCGCCTACGAGCAGTACTTC; cdr3_aa: CASSVGSSAYEQYF
j_call: TRBJ2-1; d_call: TRBD2; v_call: TRBV7-3; clone_size: few; cdr3_nt: TGTGCCAGCAGCCTTCTGGCGACTAGCGGGCTAAATGAGCAGTTCTTC; cdr3_aa: CASSLLATSGLNEQFF
j_call: TRBJ1-1; d_call: TRBD1; v_call: TRBV13; clone_size: many; cdr3_nt: TGTGCCAGCAGTCACAGGGGCTTGAACACTGAAGCTTTCTTT; cdr3_aa: CASSHRGLNTEAFF
j_call: TRBJ2-6; d_call: NA; v_call: TRBV6-1; clone_size: few; cdr3_nt: TGTGCCAGTAAGGAGGACCTGTCCAACGTCCTGACTTTC; cdr3_aa: CASKEDLSNVLTF
j_call: TRBJ2-1; d_call: TRBD2; v_call: TRBV25-1; clone_size: NA; cdr3_nt: TGTGCCAGCAGCGGCCGGGGGGTCCTGAATGAGCAGTTCTTC; cdr3_aa: CASSGRGVLNEQFF
j_call: TRBJ2-2; d_call: NA; v_call: TRBV18; clone_size: NA; cdr3_nt: TGTGCCAGCTCACCACGGAGACAGAGTAACACCGGGGAGCTGTTTTTT; cdr3_aa: CASSPRRQSNTGELFF
j_call: TRBJ2-3; d_call: TRBD2; v_call: TRBV29-1; clone_size: few; cdr3_nt: TGCAGCGTTGTCTTTGGCGGGAGGGGCACAGATACGCAGTATTTT; cdr3_aa: CSVVFGGRGTDTQYF
j_call: TRBJ2-1; d_call: TRBD2; v_call: TRBV7-9; clone_size: many; cdr3_nt: TGTGCCACCGGACTAGCGGGGGTTGATGAGCAGTTCTTC; cdr3_aa: CATGLAGVDEQFF
j_call: TRBJ2-6; d_call: NA; v_call: TRBV6-2/TRBV6-3; clone_size: NA; cdr3_nt: TGTGCCAGCAGTTACTACCGTTCTAAGATAAAGGGCTCTGGGGCCAACGTCCTGACTTTC; cdr3_aa: CASSYYRSKIKGSGANVLTF
j_call: TRBJ2-1; d_call: NA; v_call: TRBV12-3/TRBV12-4; clone_size: few; cdr3_nt: TGTGCCAGCAGTTTTACTAGAGGGGCTGAGCAGTTCTTC; cdr3_aa: CASSFTRGAEQFF
j_call: TRBJ2-3; d_call: NA; v_call: TRBV28; clone_size: NA; cdr3_nt: TGTGCCATGGGCCTCGGGTGGGATACGCAGTATTTT; cdr3_aa: CAMGLGWDTQYF
j_call: TRBJ1-1; d_call: NA; v_call: TRBV20-1; clone_size: few; cdr3_nt: TGCAGTGCTAGAACAGAGGTCGAAGCTTTCTTT; cdr3_aa: CSARTEVEAFF
j_call: TRBJ1-5; d_call: TRBD1; v_call: TRBV7-2; clone_size: few; cdr3_nt: TGTGCCAGCAGCAACGGACAGGTATACAATCAGCCCCAGCATTTT; cdr3_aa: CASSNGQVYNQPQHF
j_call: TRBJ2-1; d_call: NA; v_call: TRBV5-8; clone_size: many; cdr3_nt: TGTGCCAGTTCGGGGGCCTATGAGCAGTTCTTC; cdr3_aa: CASSGAYEQFF
j_call: TRBJ2-1; d_call: TRBD2; v_call: TRBV12-3/TRBV12-4; clone_size: many; cdr3_nt: TGTGCCAGCAGCGGGGTGGCAAGCGGGGAAGGTGAGCAGTTCTTC; cdr3_aa: CASSGVASGEGEQFF
j_call: TRBJ2-7; d_call: NA; v_call: TRBV6-2/TRBV6-3; clone_size: NA; cdr3_nt: TGTGCCAGCTGCGGGGTACAGGGGCCGGCCCACGAGCAGTACTTC; cdr3_aa: CASCGVQGPAHEQYF
j_call: TRBJ2-1; d_call: TRBD1; v_call: TRBV14; clone_size: few; cdr3_nt: TGTGCCAGCAGGCGGACAGGGTCAGGTGAGCAGTTCTTC; cdr3_aa: CASRRTGSGEQFF
j_call: TRBJ1-6; d_call: NA; v_call: TRBV27; clone_size: few; cdr3_nt: TGTGCCAGCAGGGCCCTTATAAATTCACCCCTCCACTTT; cdr3_aa: CASRALINSPLHF
j_call: TRBJ1-5; d_call: TRBD1; v_call: TRBV7-2; clone_size: NA; cdr3_nt: TGTGCCAGCAGCTCGACGGGACAGGGGGTTCAGCCCCAGCATTTT; cdr3_aa: CASSSTGQGVQPQHF
j_call: TRBJ2-1; d_call: NA; v_call: TRBV6-5; clone_size: many; cdr3_nt: TGTGCCAGCGGTCCCACAGTTGAGCAGTTCTTC; cdr3_aa: CASGPTVEQFF
j_call: TRBJ2-1; d_call: TRBD2; v_call: TRBV7-8; clone_size: few; cdr3_nt: TGTGCCAGCAGCCAAAGACTAGCGGGAGCTAACAATGAGCAGTTCTTC; cdr3_aa: CASSQRLAGANNEQFF
j_call: TRBJ2-5; d_call: TRBD2; v_call: TRBV14; clone_size: NA; cdr3_nt: TGTGCCAGCACCAAGGGTAGCGGGATGCGAGAGACCCAGTACTTC; cdr3_aa: CASTKGSGMRETQYF
j_call: TRBJ2-6; d_call: NA; v_call: TRBV11-2; clone_size: few; cdr3_nt: TGTGCCAGCAGCGATATAAACCTGTTAAGGGGGGCCAACGTCCTGACTTTC; cdr3_aa: CASSDINLLRGANVLTF
j_call: TRBJ2-3; d_call: TRBD1; v_call: TRBV12-3/TRBV12-4; clone_size: many; cdr3_nt: TGTGCCAGCAGTACCTATACGACAGGGTCCGGAGATACGCAGTATTTT; cdr3_aa: CASSTYTTGSGDTQYF
j_call: TRBJ1-2; d_call: NA; v_call: TRBV4-1; clone_size: few; cdr3_nt: TGCGCCAGCAGCCAAGATCCAGAGGGCCGAGTCTATGGCTACACCTTC; cdr3_aa: CASSQDPEGRVYGYTF
j_call: TRBJ2-7; d_call: TRBD1; v_call: TRBV12-3/TRBV12-4; clone_size: few; cdr3_nt: TGTGCCAGCAGTCCCACCAGGGACAGATTCTACGAGCAGTACTTC; cdr3_aa: CASSPTRDRFYEQYF
j_call: TRBJ2-3; d_call: NA; v_call: TRBV28; clone_size: NA; cdr3_nt: TGTGCCGTCCAAGGGGGCGGGGTGGGCACAGATACGCAGTATTTT; cdr3_aa: CAVQGGGVGTDTQYF
j_call: TRBJ2-7; d_call: TRBD1; v_call: TRBV30; clone_size: few; cdr3_nt: TGTGCCTGGAGTGCCGGGACAGGGGTCATAGAGCAGTACTTC; cdr3_aa: CAWSAGTGVIEQYF
j_call: TRBJ2-4; d_call: NA; v_call: TRBV20-1; clone_size: NA; cdr3_nt: TGCAGTGCTAGCCCTGACAGGTGGACCAAAAACATTCAGTACTTC; cdr3_aa: CSASPDRWTKNIQYF
j_call: TRBJ2-1; d_call: TRBD1; v_call: TRBV3-1; clone_size: NA; cdr3_nt: TGTGCCAGCAGCCACCGGGACAGGGGGAACAATGAGCAGTTCTTC; cdr3_aa: CASSHRDRGNNEQFF